This T cell receptor beta chain was recorded in a study of Ad26.COV2.S vaccination and SARS-CoV-2 variants. As for the study in general: Each vaccinee took Ad26.COV2.S intramuscularly, once or twice 56 days apart.

Treatment in this sample: roughly 19 received Ad26.COV2.S at low or high dose, single or two shots; about 5 received placebo; per-sample allocation not given. Sampling was done on day 63 after the first vaccine or placebo injection. Profiled with immunoSEQ multiplex PCR; TCRdb holds only in-frame clones, not every one. The sample has some 250,000 clones; approximately 88% are singletons. Sample: peripheral blood, taken in a trial of Ad26.COV2.S vaccine versus placebo. This TCR was recovered from a person between 18 and 59 years old who received the Ad26.COV2.S COVID-19 vaccine or a placebo.

This CDR3 is CASSSSRVHYEQYF. CDR3 coding DNA: TGTGCCAGCAGCTCGTCCAGGGTCCACTACGAGCAGTACTTC. The gene calls are TRBV28 and TRBJ2-7; D may be TRBD1 (5 bases). Trimming cost V 6 bases and J 3 bases, with 15 bases left between them. The CDR3 is 14 residues long. Germline V gene lookup returns CDR1 MDHEN and CDR2 SYDVKM.